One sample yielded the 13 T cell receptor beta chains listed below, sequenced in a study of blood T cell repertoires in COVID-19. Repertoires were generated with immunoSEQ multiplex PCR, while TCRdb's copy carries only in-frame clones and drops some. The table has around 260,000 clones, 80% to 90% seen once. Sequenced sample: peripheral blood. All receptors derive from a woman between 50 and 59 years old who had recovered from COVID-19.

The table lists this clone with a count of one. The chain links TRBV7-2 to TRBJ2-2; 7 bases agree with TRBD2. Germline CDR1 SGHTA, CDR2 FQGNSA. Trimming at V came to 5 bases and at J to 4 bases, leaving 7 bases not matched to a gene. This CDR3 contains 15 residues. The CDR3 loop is CASSRAGVITGELFF. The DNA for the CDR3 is TGTGCCAGCAGCAGGGCGGGAGTGATCACCGGGGAGCTGTTTTTT.

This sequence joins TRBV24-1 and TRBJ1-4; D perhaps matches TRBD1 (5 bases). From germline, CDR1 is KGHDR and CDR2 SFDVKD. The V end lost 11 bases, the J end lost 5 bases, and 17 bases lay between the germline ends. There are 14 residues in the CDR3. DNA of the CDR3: TGTGCCATCAGGCAAGACAGATTAAATGAAAAACTGTTTTTT. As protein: CAIRQDRLNEKLFF.

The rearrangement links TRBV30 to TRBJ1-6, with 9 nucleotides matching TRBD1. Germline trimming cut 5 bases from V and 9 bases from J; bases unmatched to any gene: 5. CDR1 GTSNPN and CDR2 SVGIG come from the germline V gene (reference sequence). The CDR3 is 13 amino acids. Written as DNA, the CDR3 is TGTGCCTGGGGGACAGGGATTGGTTCACCCCTCCACTTT. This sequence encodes CAWGTGIGSPLHF.

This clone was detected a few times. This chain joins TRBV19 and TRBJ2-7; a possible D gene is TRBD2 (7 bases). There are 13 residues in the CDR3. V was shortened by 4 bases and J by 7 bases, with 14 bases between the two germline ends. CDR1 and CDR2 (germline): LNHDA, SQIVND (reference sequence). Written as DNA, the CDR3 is TGTGCCAGTAGTACCACGGGGGGCGGAGAGCAGTACTTC. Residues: CASSTTGGGEQYF.

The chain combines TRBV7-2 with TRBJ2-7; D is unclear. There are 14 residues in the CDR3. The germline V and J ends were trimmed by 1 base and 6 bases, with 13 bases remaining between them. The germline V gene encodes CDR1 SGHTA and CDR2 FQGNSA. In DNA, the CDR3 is TGTGCCAGCAGCTTAGTTCGGCTAGTCGGCGAGCAGTACTTC. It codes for CASSLVRLVGEQYF.

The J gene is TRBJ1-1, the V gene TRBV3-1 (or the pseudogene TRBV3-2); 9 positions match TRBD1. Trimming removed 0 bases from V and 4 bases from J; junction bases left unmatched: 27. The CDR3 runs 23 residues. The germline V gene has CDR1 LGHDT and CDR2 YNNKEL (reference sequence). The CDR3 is CASSQDRVRVLLGGTGNITEAFF. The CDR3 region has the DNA TGTGCCAGCAGCCAAGATAGGGTTCGGGTTCTTTTAGGAGGGACAGGGAATATCACTGAAGCTTTCTTT.

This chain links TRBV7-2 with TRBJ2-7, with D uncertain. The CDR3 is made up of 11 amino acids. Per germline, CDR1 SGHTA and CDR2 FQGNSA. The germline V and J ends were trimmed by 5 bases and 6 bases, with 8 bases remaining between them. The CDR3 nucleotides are TGTGCCAGCAGCCTAGGCGTCGAGCAGTACTTC. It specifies CASSLGVEQYF.

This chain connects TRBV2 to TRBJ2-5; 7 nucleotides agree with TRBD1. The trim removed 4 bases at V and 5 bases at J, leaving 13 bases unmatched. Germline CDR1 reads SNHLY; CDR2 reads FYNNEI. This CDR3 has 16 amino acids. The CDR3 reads CASSAVTGLGLETQYF. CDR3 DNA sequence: TGTGCCAGCAGTGCGGTGACAGGGTTGGGTTTGGAGACCCAGTACTTC. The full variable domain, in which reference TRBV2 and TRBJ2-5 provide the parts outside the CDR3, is EPEVTQTPSHQVTQMGQEVILRCVPISNHLYFYWYRQILGQKVEFLVSFYNNEISEKSEIFDDQFSVERPDGSNFTLKIRSTKLEDSAMYFCASSAVTGLGLETQYFGPGTRLLVL.

The CDR3 loop reads CAISESASPLHF. The CDR3 DNA follows: TGTGCCATCAGTGAGTCGGCTTCACCCCTCCACTTT. The V call is TRBV10-3, the J call TRBJ1-6; D not certain. With 0 bases removed from V and 9 bases from J, the gap between germline ends came to 3 bases. This CDR3 contains 12 residues. The V gene's germline CDR1 is ENHRY and CDR2 SYGVKD.

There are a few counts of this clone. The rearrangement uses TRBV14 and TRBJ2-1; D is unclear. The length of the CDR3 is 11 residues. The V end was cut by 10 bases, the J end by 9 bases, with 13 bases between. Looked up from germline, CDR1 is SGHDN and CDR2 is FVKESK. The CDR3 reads CATIRPSEQFF. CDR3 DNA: TGTGCCACCATCCGCCCTAGTGAGCAGTTCTTC.

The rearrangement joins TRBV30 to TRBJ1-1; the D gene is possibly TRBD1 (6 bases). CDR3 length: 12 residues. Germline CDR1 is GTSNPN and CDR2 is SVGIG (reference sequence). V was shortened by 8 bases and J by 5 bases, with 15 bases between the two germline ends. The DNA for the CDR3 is TGTGCCCAAAACAGGGTTGGGACTGAAGCTTTCTTT. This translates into CAQNRVGTEAFF.

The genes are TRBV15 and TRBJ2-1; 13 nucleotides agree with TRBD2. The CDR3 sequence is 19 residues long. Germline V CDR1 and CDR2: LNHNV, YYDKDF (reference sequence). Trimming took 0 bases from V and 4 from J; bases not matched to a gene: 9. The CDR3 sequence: CATSRERPILAGGYNEQFF. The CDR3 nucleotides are TGTGCCACCAGCAGAGAGAGACCGATACTAGCGGGAGGGTACAATGAGCAGTTCTTC.

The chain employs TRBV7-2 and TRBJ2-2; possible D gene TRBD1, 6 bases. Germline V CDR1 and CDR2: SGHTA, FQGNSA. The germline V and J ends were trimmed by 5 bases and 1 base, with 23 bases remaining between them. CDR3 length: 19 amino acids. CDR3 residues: CASSHRDMTLFLNTGELFF. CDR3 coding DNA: TGTGCCAGCAGCCACCGGGACATGACTCTTTTTTTGAACACCGGGGAGCTGTTTTTT.